The rows below give T cell receptor beta chains drawn from one sample of a study of blood T cell repertoires in COVID-19. Generated by immunoSEQ multiplex PCR, the TCRdb table keeps only in-frame clones and is missing some. In the table there are about 61,000 clones, around 89% of which are singletons. Source material: peripheral blood. The receptors were gathered from a human donor in a cohort sampled during active COVID-19. Both conserved end residues are part of each CDR3. A D gene is named only where the DNA matches it firmly. Only part of the rows carry a size: once, few, many, or a class if the clone is expanded.

clone_size,cdr3_length,d_call,j_call,v_call,cdr3_aa,cdr3_nt
few,13,-,TRBJ1-1,TRBV19,CASTTGGTVEAFF,TGTGCCAGTACAACCGGGGGGACGGTGGAAGCTTTCTTT
-,13,TRBD2,TRBJ2-7,TRBV5-8,CASSLLAVYEQYF,TGTGCCAGCAGCTTGCTAGCGGTTTACGAGCAGTACTTC
-,13,-,TRBJ1-2,TRBV27,CASSPQTGYGYTF,TGTGCCAGCAGTCCACAAACAGGGTATGGCTACACCTTC
-,15,-,TRBJ2-2,TRBV7-9,CASSPSGVSTGELFF,TGTGCCAGCAGCCCGTCCGGGGTCTCGACCGGGGAGCTGTTTTTT
-,15,-,TRBJ1-2,TRBV18,CASSPSDRKSYGYTF,TGTGCCAGCTCACCAAGTGACAGAAAAAGCTATGGCTACACCTTC
-,14,-,TRBJ1-1,TRBV7-9,CASSLDRVGTEAFF,TGTGCCAGCAGCTTAGACAGGGTGGGGACTGAAGCTTTCTTT
-,14,TRBD1,TRBJ2-5,TRBV5-6,CASTRQGAQETQYF,TGTGCCAGCACCCGACAGGGGGCACAAGAGACCCAGTACTTC
-,13,-,TRBJ2-1,TRBV7-9,CASSLGLANEQFF,TGTGCCAGCAGCTTAGGTTTAGCCAATGAGCAGTTCTTC
-,12,TRBD1,TRBJ2-4,TRBV5-1,CASSSGQDIQYF,TGCGCCAGCAGCTCAGGACAGGACATTCAGTACTTC
-,15,TRBD1,TRBJ2-7,TRBV4-3,CASSQQDRGPDEQYF,TGCGCCAGCAGCCAACAAGACAGGGGTCCCGACGAGCAGTACTTC
-,18,TRBD1,TRBJ1-1,TRBV4-2,CASSQEVPGQGLRAEAFF,TGTGCCAGCAGCCAAGAGGTCCCGGGACAGGGATTGAGGGCTGAAGCTTTCTTT
-,14,TRBD2,TRBJ2-7,TRBV3-1/TRBV3-2,CASSLLAGGKEQYF,TGTGCCAGCAGCCTCCTAGCGGGAGGGAAAGAGCAGTACTTC
-,16,TRBD1,TRBJ2-6,TRBV5-6,CASSLETGAGANVLTF,TGTGCCAGCAGCTTGGAAACAGGGGCTGGGGCCAACGTCCTGACTTTC
-,15,TRBD1,TRBJ1-6,TRBV11-2,CASSALTGIESPLHF,TGTGCCAGCAGCGCCCTGACAGGGATAGAGTCACCCCTCCACTTT
-,11,-,TRBJ2-7,TRBV29-1,CSVEGRHEQYF,TGCAGCGTTGAAGGGAGGCACGAGCAGTACTTC
-,14,-,TRBJ1-4,TRBV11-2,CASSYTGPGEKLFF,TGTGCCAGCAGCTACACAGGGCCCGGTGAAAAACTGTTTTTT
-,15,TRBD1,TRBJ1-4,TRBV5-1,CASSLDGQGREKLFF,TGCGCCAGCAGCTTGGACGGACAGGGTCGCGAAAAACTGTTTTTT
-,13,-,TRBJ2-4,TRBV2,CASSGLAKNIQYF,TGTGCCAGCAGTGGTCTAGCCAAAAACATTCAGTACTTC
-,18,-,TRBJ1-1,TRBV9,CASSGSWNRDVPSTEAFF,TGTGCCAGCAGCGGGTCCTGGAATCGGGATGTGCCTTCCACTGAAGCTTTCTTT
-,14,-,TRBJ2-2,TRBV9,CASSVEGGIGELFF,TGTGCCAGCAGCGTAGAGGGCGGGATCGGGGAGCTGTTTTTT
-,14,-,TRBJ1-2,TRBV4-1,CASSQDPLGGGYTF,TGCGCCAGCAGCCAAGATCCCCTTGGGGGCGGCTACACCTTC
-,15,TRBD1,TRBJ2-1,TRBV24-1,CATSDLGQGYNEQFF,TGTGCCACCAGTGATTTGGGACAGGGGTACAATGAGCAGTTCTTC
-,16,TRBD1,TRBJ2-7,TRBV5-6,CASSSRDRAKGYEQYF,TGTGCCAGCAGCTCCCGGGACAGGGCAAAAGGCTACGAGCAGTACTTC
once,16,-,TRBJ2-3,TRBV4-3,CASSQGTGLTADTQYF,TGCGCCAGCAGCCAAGGCACAGGCCTCACGGCAGATACGCAGTATTTT
-,13,-,TRBJ2-3,TRBV30,CAWSNLATDTQYF,TGTGCCTGGAGTAATCTAGCCACAGATACGCAGTATTTT
-,17,-,TRBJ2-1,TRBV28,CASSLTQGPSSYNEQFF,TGTGCCAGCAGTTTAACCCAGGGCCCTAGCTCCTACAATGAGCAGTTCTTC
-,12,TRBD2,TRBJ2-3,TRBV28,CASSSERETQYF,TGTGCCAGCAGTTCAGAGCGGGAGACGCAGTATTTT
-,13,-,TRBJ1-5,TRBV10-3,CAISEGGDQPQHF,TGTGCCATCAGTGAGGGGGGCGATCAGCCCCAGCATTTT
-,15,-,TRBJ2-1,TRBV4-3,CASAAAPSSYNEQFF,TGCGCCAGTGCGGCGGCCCCGAGCTCCTACAATGAGCAGTTCTTC
-,13,-,TRBJ1-5,TRBV6-5,CASKQQGNQPQHF,TGTGCCAGCAAACAACAGGGAAATCAGCCCCAGCATTTT
-,13,-,TRBJ2-1,TRBV29-1,CSVQGGGYNEQFF,TGCAGCGTTCAAGGGGGGGGTTACAATGAGCAGTTCTTC
few,16,-,TRBJ2-5,TRBV7-2,CASSLMMGGGLETQYF,TGTGCCAGCAGCTTAATGATGGGGGGGGGCCTAGAGACCCAGTACTTC
few,16,TRBD2,TRBJ2-7,TRBV5-4,CAARASGGASSYEQYF,TGTGCCGCCAGGGCTAGCGGGGGAGCGAGCTCCTACGAGCAGTACTTC
-,13,TRBD1,TRBJ1-1,TRBV5-1,CASSLRQGGEAFF,TGCGCCAGCAGCTTGAGACAGGGTGGTGAAGCTTTCTTT
-,13,-,TRBJ1-5,TRBV5-5,CASSFDTSQPQHF,TGTGCCAGCAGCTTTGACACGAGTCAGCCCCAGCATTTT
-,15,-,TRBJ2-3,TRBV5-6,CASSFGPAGTDTQYF,TGTGCCAGCAGCTTCGGTCCCGCGGGCACAGATACGCAGTATTTT
-,14,TRBD2,TRBJ2-7,TRBV28,CASSLRLAGFEQYF,TGTGCCAGCAGTCTTAGACTAGCGGGATTTGAGCAGTACTTC
-,14,TRBD1,TRBJ1-2,TRBV2,CASSHGQGVAGYTF,TGTGCCAGCAGCCACGGACAGGGAGTGGCTGGCTACACCTTC